This passage covers 25 T cell receptor beta chains from one sample sequenced in a study of blood T cell repertoires in COVID-19. TCRdb's table, derived via immunoSEQ multiplex PCR, lists solely in-frame clones and lacks some. The table has some 30,000 clones, roughly nine tenths seen once. Sequencing used peripheral blood. Source of these receptors: a man between 65 and 85 years old with active or convalescent COVID-19.

The V call is TRBV5-1, the J call TRBJ2-3; 9 positions match TRBD1. Unmatched junction bases numbered 5, after V lost 4 bases and J lost 5 bases. Looked up from germline, CDR1 is SGHRS and CDR2 is YFSETQ. There are 14 residues in the CDR3. CDR3 nucleotides: TGCGCCAGCAGCACCGGGACAGGGAGAGATACGCAGTATTTT. As protein: CASSTGTGRDTQYF.

The V and J genes are TRBV2 and TRBJ1-1, with 8 bases aligning to TRBD1. V trimming: 2 bases; J trimming: 4 bases; junction bases outside the gene matches: 18. The CDR3 runs 19 residues. CDR1 and CDR2 (germline): SNHLY, FYNNEI. This CDR3 is CASSERTGRGFLEGTEAFF. The CDR3 DNA is TGTGCCAGCAGTGAAAGGACAGGGAGGGGCTTTTTGGAGGGCACTGAAGCTTTCTTT.

This clone has just one count. This chain links TRBV11-3 with TRBJ2-1; the match to TRBD1 covers 9 bases. V trimming: 4 bases; J trimming: 0 bases; junction bases outside the gene matches: 7. Germline assignment: CDR1 SGHNT and CDR2 YENEEA. This CDR3 is 17 amino acids long. The CDR3 DNA reads TGTGCCAGCAGCTCATCCACAGGGGGCCTCTCCTACAATGAGCAGTTCTTC. It specifies CASSSSTGGLSYNEQFF.

The CDR3 loop reads CASSPRDLAEGGANVLTF. Written as DNA, the CDR3 is TGTGCCAGCAGTCCCCGGGATTTAGCGGAAGGTGGGGCCAACGTCCTGACTTTC. The chain joins TRBV6-6 to TRBJ2-6; TRBD2 is a possible D gene (6 bases). The CDR3 extends over 18 amino acids. V was pared by 5 bases and J by 3 bases, with 20 bases between. Per germline, CDR1 MNHNY and CDR2 SVGAGI (reference sequence).

A single count supports this clone. The CDR3 bases are TGTGCCAGTAGTAAACGGACAGGGCCTCTGCAGGGCTACACCTTC. Its protein is CASSKRTGPLQGYTF. The chain links TRBV19 to TRBJ1-2, with 8 bases lining up with TRBD1. Germline-derived CDR1 and CDR2 are LNHDA and SQIVND (reference sequence). V lost 4 bases and J lost 8; bases outside the gene matches: 12. There are 15 residues in the CDR3.

The chain recombines TRBV21-1 with TRBJ1-2; the listed D gene, TRBD1, was not tested against the DNA. TRBV21-1 has pseudogene status. The CDR3 sequence is 16 residues long. CDR3 sequence reads: CASSSRVEGVNYGYTF. Here the CDR3 DNA reads TGTGCCAGCAGCTCCCGGGTCGAGGGGGTTAACTATGGCTACACCTTC.

The chain links TRBV3-1 (or the pseudogene TRBV3-2) to TRBJ2-1; no firm D call. From germline, CDR1 is LGHDT and CDR2 YNNKEL (reference sequence). This CDR3 is 12 amino acids long. Trimming took off 1 base at V and 9 bases at J, with 7 bases between the two ends. The CDR3 coding sequence is TGTGCCAGCAGCCAAGTCGCCGGTGAGCAGTTCTTC. Encoded protein: CASSQVAGEQFF.

This chain joins TRBV6-6 and TRBJ1-5; D unclear. V lost 2 bases and J lost 3, with 8 bases in between. The CDR3 is 14 amino acids. Per the germline V gene, CDR1 is MNHNY and CDR2 is SVGAGI (reference sequence). CDR3 DNA sequence: TGTGCCAGCAGTTACCGCGGTTCCAATCAGCCCCAGCATTTT. This encodes CASSYRGSNQPQHF.

The J gene is TRBJ1-4, the V gene TRBV19; D might be TRBD1 (6 bases). Germline V gene lookup returns CDR1 LNHDA and CDR2 SQIVND (reference sequence). V was pared by 1 base and J by 7 bases, with 10 bases between. This CDR3 region has 14 residues. The DNA for the CDR3 is TGTGCCAGTAGTATAGTGGGCAGGGGTGAAAAACTGTTTTTT. Amino acid sequence: CASSIVGRGEKLFF. Full variable domain (remainder filled in from reference TRBV19 and TRBJ1-4): DGGITQSPKYLFRKEGQNVTLSCEQNLNHDAMYWYRQDPGQGLRLIYYSQIVNDFQKGDIAEGYSVSREKKESFPLTVTSAQKNPTAFYLCASSIVGRGEKLFFGSGTQLSVL.

The rearrangement links TRBV12-3 or TRBV12-4 to TRBJ2-7, with a tentative D call TRBD2 (6 bases). The CDR3 runs to 13 residues. V lost 0 bases, J lost 6 bases, and 9 bases lay in between. Here the CDR3 reads CASSLAGGFEQYV. The CDR3 region has the DNA TGTGCCAGCAGTTTAGCGGGAGGATTCGAGCAGTACGTC.

The chain is built from TRBV10-2 and TRBJ2-7; D gene uncertain. CDR1 WSHSY and CDR2 SAAADI come from the germline V gene. The germline V and J ends were trimmed by 7 bases and 5 bases, with 9 bases remaining between them. The CDR3 totals 11 residues. CDR3 residues: CASKYMNEQYV. In nucleotides, the CDR3 is TGCGCCAGCAAGTACATGAACGAGCAGTACGTC.

The genes are TRBV5-8 and TRBJ1-1; D call uncertain. This CDR3 has 15 amino acids. Germline CDR1 is SGHTS and CDR2 is YDEGEE. Trimming took off 0 bases at V and 0 bases at J, with 9 bases between the two ends. CDR3 sequence reads: CASSLVGRMNTEAFF. The CDR3 bases are TGTGCCAGCAGCTTGGTGGGCAGGATGAACACTGAAGCTTTCTTT.

This clone was observed a few times. The genes are TRBV19 and TRBJ1-2; TRBD1 matches 10 bases. The CDR3 length is 15 residues. Germline V CDR1 and CDR2: LNHDA, SQIVND (reference sequence). The V and J ends lost 8 bases and 5 bases, in that order; junction bases with no gene match: 11. The DNA of the CDR3 is TGTGCCAGTCGGGACAGGGGAGGTCCCGTATATGGCTACACCTTC. This encodes CASRDRGGPVYGYTF.

The table lists this clone with a few counts. The chain combines TRBV18 with TRBJ1-1; 9 positions match TRBD1. The CDR3 spans 14 residues. V trimming: 4 bases; J trimming: 5 bases; junction bases outside the gene matches: 5. CDR1 and CDR2 (germline): KGHSH, LQKENI. Written as DNA, the CDR3 is TGTGCCAGCTCACGGGACAGGGCGAGGACTGAAGCTTTCTTT. Translation: CASSRDRARTEAFF.

The gene calls are TRBV19 and TRBJ1-2; D gene ambiguous. Trimming removed 3 bases at V and 1 base at J, with 9 bases between. Looked up from germline, CDR1 is LNHDA and CDR2 is SQIVND (reference sequence). The CDR3 is 14 amino acids. This CDR3 reads CASSMVRGNYGYTF. The CDR3 region has the DNA TGTGCCAGTAGTATGGTCCGGGGTAACTATGGCTACACCTTC.

The rearrangement links TRBV5-1 to TRBJ2-5, with TRBD1 identical over 8 bases. J gave up 1 base and V 4 bases, and 6 bases lay outside the gene matches. CDR3 size: 15 residues. Per germline, CDR1 SGHRS and CDR2 YFSETQ. The CDR3 protein is CASSTGQGGQETQYF. As DNA, the CDR3 is TGCGCCAGCAGCACAGGACAGGGTGGCCAAGAGACCCAGTACTTC. The variable domain in full, completed from reference TRBV5-1 and TRBJ2-5, reads KAGVTQTPRYLIKTRGQQVTLSCSPISGHRSVSWYQQTPGQGLQFLFEYFSETQRNKGNFPGRFSGRQFSNSRSEMNVSTLELGDSALYLCASSTGQGGQETQYFGPGTRLLVL.

This chain links TRBV19 with TRBJ1-4; TRBD1 might be the D (6 bases). Looked up from germline, CDR1 is LNHDA and CDR2 is SQIVND (reference sequence). The germline V and J ends were trimmed by 3 bases and 8 bases, with 13 bases remaining between them. The CDR3 contains 14 residues. The CDR3 nucleotides are TGTGCCAGTAGTATTGGGACATTAACCGAAAAACTGTTTTTT. It codes for CASSIGTLTEKLFF.

The genes are TRBV19 and TRBJ1-5; D may be TRBD1 (5 bases). Deletions cut 7 bases from V and 4 bases from J, with 14 bases between. The CDR3 is 14 residues long. Germline V gives CDR1 LNHDA, CDR2 SQIVND (reference sequence). Here the CDR3 DNA reads TGTGCCAGTAATGTGCAGGGTACGAATCAGCCCCAGCATTTT. It translates to CASNVQGTNQPQHF. The whole variable domain, filled in from reference TRBV19 and TRBJ1-5, reads DGGITQSPKYLFRKEGQNVTLSCEQNLNHDAMYWYRQDPGQGLRLIYYSQIVNDFQKGDIAEGYSVSREKKESFPLTVTSAQKNPTAFYLCASNVQGTNQPQHFGDGTRLSIL.

This clone has only one observation. V and J are TRBV5-1 and TRBJ2-7, with D unclear. Germline V lookup: CDR1 SGHRS, CDR2 YFSETQ. V lost 2 bases and J lost 3, with 12 bases in between. The CDR3 is made up of 14 amino acids. CDR3 sequence (DNA): TGCGCCAGCAGCTTAAATCTCCCCTACTACGAGCAGTACTTC. Protein sequence: CASSLNLPYYEQYF.

A single count supports this clone. V gene TRBV21-1 combines with J gene TRBJ1-5. TRBV21-1 is given as a pseudogene. This CDR3 comprises 16 residues. The CDR3 region has the DNA TGTGCCAGCAGCAAGAGAGGCCATTATAGCAATCAGCCCCAGCATTTT. It translates to CASSKRGHYSNQPQHF.

This clone was counted once. The chain combines TRBV5-1 with TRBJ2-3, with D perhaps TRBD1 (5 bases). Germline V lookup: CDR1 SGHRS, CDR2 YFSETQ. There are 14 residues in the CDR3. V dropped 0 bases and J dropped 9 bases, with 14 bases sitting between them. In nucleotides, the CDR3 is TGCGCCAGCAGCTTGGGGGGCCAGTTTCAGACGCAGTATTTT. As protein: CASSLGGQFQTQYF.

The chain's CDR3 is CASSYSGGKEAFF. In DNA, the CDR3 is TGTGCCAGCAGTTACTCAGGGGGTAAAGAAGCTTTCTTT. This rearrangement joins TRBV6-2 or TRBV6-3 to TRBJ1-1; weak D call: TRBD1 (6 bases). The CDR3 spans 13 residues. The germline V gene has CDR1 MNHEY and CDR2 SVGEGT. Trimming removed 0 bases from V and 8 bases from J, with 10 bases in between.

This sequence joins TRBV12-3 or TRBV12-4 and TRBJ1-1; D perhaps matches TRBD1 (5 bases). The CDR3 length is 13 residues. V lost 3 bases and J 7 bases, leaving 12 bases between the germline ends. Here the CDR3 DNA reads TGTGCCAGCAGTTTTAGGGGCGGGGGTGAAGCTTTCTTT. Amino acids: CASSFRGGGEAFF.

V usage is TRBV5-4 and J usage is TRBJ2-5; 8 bases line up with TRBD2. The CDR3 contains 17 residues. In germline, CDR1 is SGHNT, CDR2 YYREEE (reference sequence). V lost 0 bases to trimming and J lost 4 bases; unmatched junction nucleotides: 11. The CDR3 bases are TGTGCCAGCAGCTTGGATGGGGTCACACGGGGGGGAGAGACCCAGTACTTC. Its translation: CASSLDGVTRGGETQYF.

The chain carries TRBV3-1 (or the pseudogene TRBV3-2) and TRBJ2-3, with D possibly being TRBD2 (5 bases). CDR3 length: 13 residues. Germline CDR1 reads LGHDT; CDR2 reads YNNKEL (reference sequence). V lost 6 bases to trimming and J lost 7 bases, with 14 bases between them. The CDR3 bases are TGTGCCAGCAGGACTGCACTAGGAAATACGCAGTATTTT. This gives the protein CASRTALGNTQYF.